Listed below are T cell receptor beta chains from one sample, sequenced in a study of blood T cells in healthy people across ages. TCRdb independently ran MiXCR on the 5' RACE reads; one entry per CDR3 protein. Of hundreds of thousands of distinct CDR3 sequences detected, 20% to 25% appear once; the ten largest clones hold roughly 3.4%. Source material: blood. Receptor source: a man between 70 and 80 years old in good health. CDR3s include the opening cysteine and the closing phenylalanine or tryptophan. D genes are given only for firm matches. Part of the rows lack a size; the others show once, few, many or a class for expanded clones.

CDR3: CASNNPRDRDQPQHF
DNA: TGTGCCAGCAACAACCCCAGGGACAGGGATCAGCCCCAGCATTTT
size: many
D: TRBD1
J: TRBJ1-5
V: TRBV6-5

CDR3: CASSFTTADTQYF
DNA: TGTGCCAGCAGTTTTACAACGGCGGATACGCAGTATTTT
size: NA
D: NA
J: TRBJ2-3
V: TRBV7-9

CDR3: CASSLTPGETQYF
DNA: TGTGCCAGCAGCCTTACGCCGGGGGAGACCCAGTACTTC
size: many
D: NA
J: TRBJ2-5
V: TRBV9

CDR3: CAGSQESSAGPWSDTQYF
DNA: TGTGCCGGCAGCCAAGAATCTAGCGCAGGACCTTGGTCAGATACGCAGTATTTT
size: few
D: NA
J: TRBJ2-3
V: TRBV3-1

CDR3: CATSRVPSGVAGLFF
DNA: TGTGCCACCAGCAGAGTGCCTAGCGGGGTCGCGGGTCTGTTCTTC
size: many
D: TRBD2
J: TRBJ2-1
V: TRBV15

CDR3: CASSTTGGQYEKLFF
DNA: TGTGCCAGCAGTACCACAGGGGGGCAGTATGAAAAACTGTTTTTT
size: few
D: TRBD1
J: TRBJ1-4
V: TRBV6-5

CDR3: CASSQDSGTSGNTIYF
DNA: TGTGCCAGCAGCCAAGACTCCGGGACCTCTGGAAACACCATATATTTT
size: NA
D: NA
J: TRBJ1-3
V: TRBV3-1

CDR3: CATAGRVTGELFF
DNA: TGTGCCACGGCGGGGAGGGTCACCGGAGAGCTGTTTTTT
size: few
D: TRBD2
J: TRBJ2-2
V: TRBV15

CDR3: CSARAATYNEQFF
DNA: TGCAGTGCTAGAGCGGCAACCTACAATGAGCAGTTCTTC
size: NA
D: NA
J: TRBJ2-1
V: TRBV20-1

CDR3: CASSLETAWEQYF
DNA: TGCGCCAGCAGCTTGGAGACCGCCTGGGAGCAGTACTTC
size: NA
D: NA
J: TRBJ2-5
V: TRBV5-1

CDR3: CASSQRGFSTNEKLFF
DNA: TGTGCCAGCAGCCAACGAGGTTTTTCGACTAATGAAAAACTGTTTTTT
size: NA
D: NA
J: TRBJ1-4
V: TRBV4-2

CDR3: CSASPGRGLEPQHF
DNA: TGCAGTGCTAGCCCCGGGAGGGGTCTTGAGCCCCAGCATTTT
size: few
D: NA
J: TRBJ1-5
V: TRBV20-1

CDR3: CASSLVVAPSGSFSNEQFF
DNA: TGTGCCAGCAGCTTAGTAGTGGCCCCTAGCGGGAGTTTTTCCAATGAGCAGTTCTTC
size: NA
D: TRBD2
J: TRBJ2-1
V: TRBV7-9

CDR3: CSARVGTSGIYEQYF
DNA: TGCAGTGCTAGAGTGGGGACTAGCGGGATCTACGAGCAGTACTTC
size: NA
D: TRBD2
J: TRBJ2-7
V: TRBV20-1

CDR3: CATSDSLTYGYTF
DNA: TGTGCCACCAGTGATTCACTAACCTATGGCTACACCTTC
size: NA
D: NA
J: TRBJ1-2
V: TRBV24-1

CDR3: CASSEVSGRAGDEQFF
DNA: TGTGCCAGCAGTGAAGTTAGCGGGAGGGCCGGTGATGAGCAGTTCTTC
size: NA
D: TRBD2
J: TRBJ2-1
V: TRBV6-1

CDR3: CSVGQEGSYEQYF
DNA: TGCAGCGTTGGTCAGGAGGGCTCCTACGAGCAGTACTTC
size: NA
D: NA
J: TRBJ2-7
V: TRBV29-1

CDR3: CASSLGFGTARNSYEQYF
DNA: TGTGCCAGCAGTTTGGGTTTCGGGACAGCCCGAAATTCCTACGAGCAGTACTTC
size: few
D: TRBD1
J: TRBJ2-7
V: TRBV25-1

CDR3: CASSLSERSSYEQYF
DNA: TGTGCCAGCAGTTTAAGCGAGAGAAGCTCCTACGAGCAGTACTTC
size: NA
D: NA
J: TRBJ2-7
V: TRBV27